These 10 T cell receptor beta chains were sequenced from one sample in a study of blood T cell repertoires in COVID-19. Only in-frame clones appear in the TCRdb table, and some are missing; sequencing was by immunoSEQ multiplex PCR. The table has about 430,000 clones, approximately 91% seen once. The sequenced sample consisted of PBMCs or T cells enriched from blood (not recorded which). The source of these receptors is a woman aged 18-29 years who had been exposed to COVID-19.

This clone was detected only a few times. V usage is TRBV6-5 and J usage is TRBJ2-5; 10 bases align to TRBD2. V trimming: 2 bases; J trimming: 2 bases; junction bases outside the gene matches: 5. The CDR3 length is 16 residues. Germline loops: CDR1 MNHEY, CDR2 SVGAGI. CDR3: CASSYTLLAGQETQYF. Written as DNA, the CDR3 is TGTGCCAGCAGTTACACCCTACTAGCGGGGCAAGAGACCCAGTACTTC.

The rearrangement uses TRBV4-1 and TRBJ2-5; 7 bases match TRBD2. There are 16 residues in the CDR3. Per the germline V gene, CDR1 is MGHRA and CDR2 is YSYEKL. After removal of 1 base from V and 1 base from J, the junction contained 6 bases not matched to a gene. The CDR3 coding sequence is TGCGCCAGCAGCCAAGTGTCTAGCGGTTCCCAAGAGACCCAGTACTTC. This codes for CASSQVSSGSQETQYF.

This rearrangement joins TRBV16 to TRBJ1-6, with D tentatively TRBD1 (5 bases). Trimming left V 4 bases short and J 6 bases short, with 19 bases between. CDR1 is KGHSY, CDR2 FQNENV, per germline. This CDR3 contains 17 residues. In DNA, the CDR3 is TGTGCCAGCAGCCGAGTCACGGAGGGGTCGGGTAATTCACCCCTCCACTTT. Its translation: CASSRVTEGSGNSPLHF.

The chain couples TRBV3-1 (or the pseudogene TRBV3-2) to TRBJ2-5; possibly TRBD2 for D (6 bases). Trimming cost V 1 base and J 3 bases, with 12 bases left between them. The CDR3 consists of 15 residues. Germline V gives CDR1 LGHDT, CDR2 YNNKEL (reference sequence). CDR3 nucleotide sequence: TGTGCCAGCAGCCAAGGGGCGGGATTGGAAGAGACCCAGTACTTC. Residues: CASSQGAGLEETQYF.

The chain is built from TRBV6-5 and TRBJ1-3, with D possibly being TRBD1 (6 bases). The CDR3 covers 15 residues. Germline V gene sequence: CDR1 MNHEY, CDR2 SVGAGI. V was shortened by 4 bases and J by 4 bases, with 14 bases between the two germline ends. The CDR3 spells CASSLAGETGNTIYF. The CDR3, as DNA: TGTGCCAGCAGTTTGGCAGGGGAAACGGGAAACACCATATATTTT.

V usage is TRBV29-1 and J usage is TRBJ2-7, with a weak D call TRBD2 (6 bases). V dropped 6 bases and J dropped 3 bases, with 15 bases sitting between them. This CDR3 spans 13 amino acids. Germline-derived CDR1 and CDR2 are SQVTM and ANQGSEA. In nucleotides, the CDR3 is TGCAGCGTCCCTGGACTAAATATCTACGAGCAGTACTTC. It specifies CSVPGLNIYEQYF.

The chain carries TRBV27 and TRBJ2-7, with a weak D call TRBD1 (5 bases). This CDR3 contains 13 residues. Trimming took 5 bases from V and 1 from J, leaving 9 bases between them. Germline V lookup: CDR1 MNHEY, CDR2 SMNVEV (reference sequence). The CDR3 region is CASSPQDSYEQYF. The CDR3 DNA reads TGTGCCAGCAGTCCACAGGATTCCTACGAGCAGTACTTC.

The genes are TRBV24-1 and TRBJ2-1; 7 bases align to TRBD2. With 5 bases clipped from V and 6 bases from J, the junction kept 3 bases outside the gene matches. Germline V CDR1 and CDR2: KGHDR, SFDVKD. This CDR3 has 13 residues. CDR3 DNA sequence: TGTGCCACCAGTGGACTAGCTCTCAATGAGCAGTTCTTC. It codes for CATSGLALNEQFF.

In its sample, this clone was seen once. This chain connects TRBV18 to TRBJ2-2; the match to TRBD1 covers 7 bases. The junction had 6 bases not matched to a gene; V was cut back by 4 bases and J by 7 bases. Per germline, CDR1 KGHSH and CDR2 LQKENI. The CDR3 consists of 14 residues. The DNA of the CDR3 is TGTGCCAGCTCACTAGGACAGGAGATCGGGGAGCTGTTTTTT. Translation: CASSLGQEIGELFF.

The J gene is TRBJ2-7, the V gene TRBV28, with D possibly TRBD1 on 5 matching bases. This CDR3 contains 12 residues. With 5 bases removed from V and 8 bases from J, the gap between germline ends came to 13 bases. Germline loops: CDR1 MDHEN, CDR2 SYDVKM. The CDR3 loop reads CASSLGQSKQYF. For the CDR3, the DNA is TGTGCCAGCAGTCTGGGGCAGAGTAAGCAGTACTTC.